Detailed here is one T cell receptor (beta chain). Its antigen remains unknown. In the PCR, 60 Vbeta and 13 Jbeta primers were used. Data came from immunoSEQ multiplex PCR; TCRdb stores just in-frame clones and leaves some out. The data contain 130,000 or so clones, more than 60% of them singletons. This specimen comes from a study of cytomegalovirus exposure and HLA in healthy donors. Study-level information: Most genotyped donors, over 70% of around 370, had Caucasian-associated genetic ancestry. Overall study findings and caveats: Altogether, 160 or so TCR beta chains were recorded as cytomegalovirus-associated.

V dropped 5 bases and J dropped 14 bases, with 18 bases sitting between them. Germline V lookup: CDR1 KGHSH, CDR2 LQKENI. The CDR3 loop spans 13 amino acids. The TCR sequence derives from a male donor in good health and CMV-seronegative. The sample comprised PBMCs. The chain uses TRBV18 and TRBJ1-4, with a tentative D call TRBD1 (5 bases). The CDR3 reads CASSMGLTEGLFF. CDR3 DNA: TGTGCCAGCTCAATGGGACTCACCGAAGGGCTGTTTTTT.